The entry below describes one T cell receptor (beta chain). The V end lost 0 bases, the J end lost 0 bases, and 7 bases lay between the germline ends. Germline CDR1 is SGHKS and CDR2 is YYEKEE (reference sequence). The CDR3 loop spans 15 amino acids. The source of the sample is a study of control samples from healthy donors and cancer patients. Here immunoSEQ multiplex PCR was the method, and the copy in TCRdb shows in-frame clones only, minus some. Of 95,000 to 120,000 clones in the sample, about 80% were seen once. The sequence was obtained from a man in his late teens or twenties in good health. This chain uses TRBV5-5 with TRBJ1-3; D is ambiguous. Sequencing used blood. The CDR3 DNA reads as TGTGCCAGCAGCTTGGTAGGCTTCTCTGGAAACACCATATATTTT. It encodes CASSLVGFSGNTIYF.